This TCR beta chain was retrieved from a study of blood T cell repertoires in COVID-19. Study summary: The analysed material was cDNA or gDNA that came from T cells, B-cell-depleted T cells, or PBMCs.

The repertoire was sequenced with immunoSEQ multiplex PCR; TCRdb's copy has only in-frame clones and lacks some. Seen here are fewer than 250,000 clones, 89% observed once, and the top ten hold roughly 6.5%. This CDR3 region has 15 residues. Germline values: CDR1 SNHLY, CDR2 FYNNEI. With 6 bases removed from V and 1 base from J, the gap between germline ends came to 13 bases. The clonotype comes from a man aged 60-69 years who had recovered from COVID-19. The chain uses TRBV2 and TRBJ1-5; a possible D gene is TRBD1 (6 bases). Sequencing used peripheral blood. The CDR3 here is CASRTGPWSNQPQHF. CDR3 sequence (DNA): TGTGCCAGCAGAACAGGGCCTTGGAGCAATCAGCCCCAGCATTTT.